This TCR beta chain was retrieved from a study of T cell responses to AZD1222 COVID-19 vaccine. Whole-study findings and limits: Baseline serostatus was positive in only six AZD1222 recipients. Researchers took repertoire samples only after the peak T cell response had come.

A note on this clone: Its matching antigen is unknown.

The ends lost 4 bases at V and 2 bases at J; junction bases unmatched: 4. Germline-derived CDR1 and CDR2 are LNHDA and SQIVND (reference sequence). The CDR3 extends over 14 amino acids. Using immunoSEQ multiplex PCR, the repertoire was profiled, and TCRdb retains in-frame clones only, with some absent. The sample consists of 130,000 or so clones, roughly 93% of them appearing once. The V call is TRBV19, the J call TRBJ1-2; 7 bases are a match to TRBD1. This TCR was recovered from an adult in good health. The source was peripheral blood, collected on day 0 of MenACWY control vaccination. The CDR3 sequence: CASSTGGLNYGYTF. CDR3 sequence (DNA): TGTGCCAGTAGTACAGGGGGACTCAACTATGGCTACACCTTC.